A single sample is the source of the 9 T cell receptor beta chains below, sequenced in a study of shared T cell receptors in the human thymus. Profiling relied on immunoSEQ multiplex PCR, and the TCRdb table lists in-frame clones only, not all of them. The data contain just under 550,000 clones, roughly 74% of them singletons. The data were also submitted as part of a second study, on human thymus T cells.

Sample: thymocytes. The receptors were gathered from a boy under two years old with a congenital heart defect.

This chain joins TRBV19 and TRBJ2-5; D might be TRBD1 (5 bases). Germline CDR1 is LNHDA and CDR2 is SQIVND (reference sequence). This CDR3 comprises 13 residues. V lost 0 bases and J lost 5, with 7 bases in between. DNA of the CDR3: TGTGCCAGTAGTATAGACAGGGTTGAGACCCAGTACTTC. Translating gives CASSIDRVETQYF.

V usage is TRBV4-1 and J usage is TRBJ2-7; D remains ambiguous. There are 14 residues in the CDR3. Germline loops: CDR1 MGHRA, CDR2 YSYEKL. The V end lost 0 bases, the J end lost 1 base, and 7 bases lay between the germline ends. CDR3 loop: CASSQDTVSYEQYF. The CDR3 DNA sequence: TGCGCCAGCAGCCAAGACACTGTATCCTACGAGCAGTACTTC.

The J gene is TRBJ2-7, the V gene TRBV16, with 9 bases fitting TRBD1. The CDR3 is 18 residues long. Trimming removed 4 bases from V and 5 bases from J; junction bases left unmatched: 18. Germline lookup yields CDR1 KGHSY and CDR2 FQNENV. The CDR3 DNA is TGTGCCAGCAGCCCGAGACAGGGGGGCCCCCCGGGTGTGGACGAGCAGTACTTC. As protein: CASSPRQGGPPGVDEQYF.

CDR3: CAWSVVGQGKSNSPLHF. CDR3 bases: TGTGCCTGGAGTGTAGTGGGACAGGGGAAGAGTAATTCACCCCTCCACTTT. The chain joins TRBV30 to TRBJ1-6; 10 bases are shared with TRBD1. V shed 0 bases, J shed 6 bases, and the junction held 8 bases outside the gene matches. Per germline, CDR1 GTSNPN and CDR2 SVGIG (reference sequence). This CDR3 contains 17 residues.

The chain is built from TRBV15 and TRBJ2-7, with D maybe TRBD2 (5 bases). This CDR3 is built from 14 residues. Germline assignment: CDR1 LNHNV and CDR2 YYDKDF (reference sequence). Deletions cut 2 bases from V and 0 bases from J, with 8 bases between. In nucleotides, the CDR3 is TGTGCCACCAGCAGAAAGAGGGACTCCTACGAGCAGTACTTC. Translated: CATSRKRDSYEQYF.

In this sample, this clone turned up a few times. The gene calls are TRBV9 and TRBJ2-7; TRBD1 matches at 7 bases. The germline CDR1 and CDR2 sequences are SGDLS and YYNGEE. J was trimmed by 2 bases and V by 8 bases; bases with no gene match: 4. This CDR3 is 12 amino acids long. CDR3 residues: CASWDRTYEQYF. The CDR3 DNA follows: TGTGCCAGTTGGGACAGAACCTACGAGCAGTACTTC.

The gene calls are TRBV11-2 and TRBJ2-7; no clear D gene. The germline V gene encodes CDR1 SGHAT and CDR2 FQNNGV. V lost 4 bases, J lost 6 bases, and 7 bases lay in between. This CDR3 spans 11 amino acids. The CDR3 nucleotides read TGTGCCAGCAGCTGGGCCCTCGAGCAGTACTTC. Protein sequence: CASSWALEQYF.

This clone was observed a single time. The V gene is TRBV9, the J gene TRBJ1-1; D uncertain. This CDR3 is built from 13 residues. CDR1 is SGDLS and CDR2 is YYNGEE in the germline V gene. Trimming took off 3 bases at V and 5 bases at J, with 11 bases between the two ends. CDR3: CASSGGVRTEAFF. The CDR3 DNA is TGTGCCAGCAGCGGCGGAGTAAGGACTGAAGCTTTCTTT.

This clone was counted only a few times. The V call is TRBV5-6, the J call TRBJ2-7; no definite D call. This CDR3 is 13 amino acids long. Trimming removed 1 base from V and 0 bases from J, with 5 bases in between. The germline V gene encodes CDR1 SGHDT and CDR2 YYEEEE. CDR3 protein: CASSLFLSYEQYF. The CDR3 DNA reads as TGTGCCAGCAGCTTGTTTCTCTCCTACGAGCAGTACTTC.